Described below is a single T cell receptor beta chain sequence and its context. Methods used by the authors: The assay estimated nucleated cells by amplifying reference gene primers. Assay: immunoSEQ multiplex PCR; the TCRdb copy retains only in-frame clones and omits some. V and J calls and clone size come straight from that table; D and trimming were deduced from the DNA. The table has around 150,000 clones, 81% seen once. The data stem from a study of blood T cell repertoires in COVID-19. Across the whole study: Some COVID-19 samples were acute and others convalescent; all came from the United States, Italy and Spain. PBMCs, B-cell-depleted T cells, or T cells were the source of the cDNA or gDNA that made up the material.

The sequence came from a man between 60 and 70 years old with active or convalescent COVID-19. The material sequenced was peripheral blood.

The CDR3 here is CASRTSGSFEQYF. In DNA, the CDR3 is TGCGCCAGCAGGACTAGCGGGAGTTTCGAGCAGTACTTC. This chain joins TRBV5-1 and TRBJ2-7; 12 positions agree with TRBD2. This CDR3 has 13 residues. After removal of 5 bases from V and 6 bases from J, the junction contained 3 bases not matched to a gene. In germline, CDR1 is SGHRS, CDR2 YFSETQ. Filled out from reference TRBV5-1 and TRBJ2-7, the complete variable domain reads KAGVTQTPRYLIKTRGQQVTLSCSPISGHRSVSWYQQTPGQGLQFLFEYFSETQRNKGNFPGRFSGRQFSNSRSEMNVSTLELGDSALYLCASRTSGSFEQYFGPGTRLTVT.